This paragraph covers one T cell receptor (beta chain) sequence. Blood was sampled at baseline, cycle 4 day 1, and cycle 7 day 1. The CDR3 sequence is 15 residues long. Germline CDR1 SGHTA, CDR2 FQGTGA. V gave up 5 bases and J gave up 4 bases, with 18 bases separating them. Measured with immunoSEQ multiplex PCR; TCRdb has only the in-frame clones, and not every one. The table lists nearly 25,000 clones, over 65% of them singletons. The sample is drawn from a study of OX40 agonist ivuxolimab in advanced cancers. The wider study: Patients received ivuxolimab, an agonistic anti-OX40 (CD134) antibody. Patients in the trial were receiving intravenous ivuxolimab every 2 weeks, at doses of 0.01 to 10 mg/kg.

The specimen was CD4+ or CD8+ T cells sorted from blood, collected in a trial of the OX40 agonist ivuxolimab. The receptor was derived from an adult with an advanced solid tumor such as melanoma, head and neck, liver or kidney cancer. The gene calls are TRBV7-3 and TRBJ2-7; D call uncertain. CDR3 sequence: CASSPTSGREYEQYF. CDR3 DNA sequence: TGTGCCAGCAGCCCAACTTCCGGAAGAGAGTACGAGCAGTACTTC.